The next 20 T cell receptor beta chains were all read from a single sample in a study of cytomegalovirus exposure and HLA in healthy donors. PCR was performed using 60 Vbeta and 13 Jbeta primers. The data were produced by immunoSEQ multiplex PCR, yet TCRdb's version contains in-frame clones alone and is incomplete. Seen here are about 170,000 clones, 60% to 80% observed once, and the top ten hold around 1%. Sequencing was done on a sample of PBMCs. These receptor sequences come from a woman between 45 and 65 years old in good health and CMV-seropositive.

This sequence joins TRBV19 and TRBJ2-3, with 7 bases aligning to TRBD1. This CDR3 has 15 residues. J was trimmed by 0 bases and V by 6 bases; bases with no gene match: 6. The germline CDR1 and CDR2 sequences are LNHDA and SQIVND (reference sequence). In nucleotides, the CDR3 is TGTGCCAGTAGCCCGGACAGGTCAAGCACAGATACGCAGTATTTT. Protein: CASSPDRSSTDTQYF. Together with reference TRBV19 and TRBJ2-3, the CDR3 gives the full variable domain: DGGITQSPKYLFRKEGQNVTLSCEQNLNHDAMYWYRQDPGQGLRLIYYSQIVNDFQKGDIAEGYSVSREKKESFPLTVTSAQKNPTAFYLCASSPDRSSTDTQYFGPGTRLTVL.

The J gene is TRBJ2-5, the V gene TRBV6-5, with 8 bases that match TRBD1. Germline values: CDR1 MNHEY, CDR2 SVGAGI. V trimming: 7 bases; J trimming: 7 bases; junction bases outside the gene matches: 8. CDR3 length: 13 residues. The CDR3 region has the DNA TGTGCCAGCAAAACAGGGGGTGGGAGGACCCAGTACTTC. This sequence encodes CASKTGGGRTQYF.

This chain links TRBV5-6 with TRBJ1-2; 7 nucleotides match TRBD1. The CDR3 is 15 residues long. Losses at the gene ends were 7 bases for V and 4 bases for J; bases not matched to a gene: 13. Germline CDR1 SGHDT, CDR2 YYEEEE. CDR3 region: CASGPFPTGLYGYTF. The CDR3 DNA reads as TGTGCCAGCGGCCCTTTTCCGACAGGGCTCTATGGCTACACCTTC.

The rearrangement links TRBV14 to TRBJ2-7, with 8 positions matching TRBD2. After removal of 6 bases from V and 10 bases from J, the junction contained 5 bases not matched to a gene. Germline CDR1 and CDR2: SGHDN and FVKESK. The CDR3 extends over 11 amino acids. The CDR3 here is CASSAGGDQYF. The CDR3 bases are TGTGCCAGCAGTGCGGGGGGCGACCAGTACTTC.

This chain links TRBV5-1 with TRBJ2-1; 8 bases fit TRBD1. The CDR3 extends over 16 amino acids. Germline V lookup: CDR1 SGHRS, CDR2 YFSETQ. Unmatched junction bases numbered 14, after V lost 5 bases and J lost 7 bases. CDR3 in DNA: TGCGCCAGCAGTACGTGGGAGCAGGGGGCTTTTAATGAGCAGTTCTTC. Residues: CASSTWEQGAFNEQFF.

CDR3 amino acids: CASSQQPWEAFF. The CDR3 coding sequence is TGTGCCAGCAGCCAACAACCATGGGAAGCTTTCTTT. The chain is built from TRBV6-6 and TRBJ1-1, with unresolved D. Per the germline V gene, CDR1 is MNHNY and CDR2 is SVGAGI (reference sequence). CDR3 length equals 12 residues. Trimming pared 6 bases from V and 8 bases from J, leaving 13 bases between.

The chain carries TRBV9 and TRBJ2-1; 13 positions match TRBD2. The trim removed 4 bases at V and 0 bases at J, leaving 13 bases unmatched. Germline V gene data show CDR1 as SGDLS and CDR2 as YYNGEE. This CDR3 spans 20 amino acids. The chain's CDR3 is CASSKGLAGQLQSSYNEQFF. In nucleotides, the CDR3 is TGTGCCAGCAGCAAGGGACTAGCGGGACAATTACAGAGCTCCTACAATGAGCAGTTCTTC.

The genes are TRBV10-3 and TRBJ2-7; D not certain. V lost 6 bases, J lost 1 base, and 7 bases lay in between. This CDR3 comprises 12 residues. The V gene's germline CDR1 is ENHRY and CDR2 SYGVKD. The CDR3 sequence: CAISGVSYEQYF. CDR3 bases: TGTGCCATCAGCGGAGTTTCCTACGAGCAGTACTTC.

This chain links TRBV2 with TRBJ1-5, with TRBD1 identical over 7 bases. Trimming at V came to 6 bases and at J to 12 bases, leaving 14 bases not matched to a gene. The germline V gene has CDR1 SNHLY and CDR2 FYNNEI. The CDR3 contains 14 residues. The CDR3 DNA reads as TGTGCCAGCAGGACAGGACAGTTGCAGGGGGGCCAGCATTTT. Amino acids: CASRTGQLQGGQHF.

The count of this clone is one. The V gene is TRBV10-2, the J gene TRBJ1-6; 8 positions agree with TRBD1. The CDR3 is 15 amino acids. Germline V lookup: CDR1 WSHSY, CDR2 SAAADI. The ends lost 7 bases at V and 5 bases at J; junction bases unmatched: 7. As DNA, the CDR3 is TGCGCCAGCAAATTAGAGACAGGGGATAATTCACCCCTCCACTTT. Translation gives CASKLETGDNSPLHF.

This chain links TRBV6-1 with TRBJ2-1, with no clear D. Trimming stripped 2 bases from V and 4 bases from J, with 9 bases between. The CDR3 covers 14 residues. CDR1 is MNHNS, CDR2 SASEGT, per germline. This CDR3 reads CASSERFGYNEQFF. The CDR3, as DNA: TGTGCCAGCAGTGAACGATTCGGTTACAATGAGCAGTTCTTC.

The V and J genes are TRBV5-1 and TRBJ1-1; 9 bases line up with TRBD1. The length of the CDR3 is 15 residues. V gave up 6 bases and J gave up 1 base; unmatched junction bases: 7. The germline V gene encodes CDR1 SGHRS and CDR2 YFSETQ. CDR3 protein: CASTLTGGGNTEAFF. The CDR3 DNA reads as TGCGCCAGCACCCTGACAGGGGGGGGGAACACTGAAGCTTTCTTT.

V and J are TRBV6-1 and TRBJ1-6; no definite D call. Germline values: CDR1 MNHNS, CDR2 SASEGT. V lost 2 bases and J 12 bases, leaving 11 bases between the germline ends. CDR3 length equals 13 residues. The CDR3 here is CASSESSEIPLHF. CDR3 nucleotides: TGTGCCAGCAGTGAATCGAGCGAAATACCCCTCCACTTT.

This clone was recorded a few times. The chain carries TRBV2 and TRBJ2-7; tentative D call: TRBD1 (6 bases). This CDR3 has 16 amino acids. Germline V CDR1 and CDR2: SNHLY, FYNNEI. V lost 3 bases to trimming and J lost 2 bases, with 17 bases between them. The CDR3 DNA reads as TGTGCCAGCAGTGAGGAAGGGCAGGGGATTCCCTACGAGCAGTACTTC. It is translated as CASSEEGQGIPYEQYF.

The chain combines TRBV2 with TRBJ2-1; unclear D gene. Deletions cut 4 bases from V and 9 bases from J, with 4 bases between. The CDR3 extends over 10 amino acids. The germline V gene encodes CDR1 SNHLY and CDR2 FYNNEI. The CDR3 DNA is TGTGCCAGCAGTGTTCGTGAGCAGTTCTTC. Its protein is CASSVREQFF.

V and J are TRBV6-1 and TRBJ2-3; no clear D gene. The CDR3 sequence is 11 residues long. Germline V gives CDR1 MNHNS, CDR2 SASEGT. Trimming removed 5 bases from V and 4 bases from J, with 4 bases in between. The CDR3 bases are TGTGCCAGCAGTTATGCAGATACGCAGTATTTT. Protein product: CASSYADTQYF.

V gene TRBV7-8 combines with J gene TRBJ1-2; D is uncertain. This CDR3 spans 16 amino acids. Trimming took 5 bases from V and 5 from J, leaving 21 bases between them. Looked up from germline, CDR1 is SGHVS and CDR2 is FQNEAQ. The CDR3 loop reads CASSPFNRGTGYGYTF. CDR3 nucleotides: TGTGCCAGCAGCCCTTTCAACCGGGGAACTGGTTATGGCTACACCTTC.

This sequence joins TRBV19 and TRBJ1-4; no clear D gene. V was cut by 1 base and J by 4 bases, with 13 bases left in between. The length of the CDR3 is 16 residues. CDR1 and CDR2 (germline): LNHDA, SQIVND (reference sequence). CDR3 region: CASSIAAGLVNEKLFF. CDR3 nucleotides: TGTGCCAGTAGTATAGCCGCGGGGTTGGTTAATGAAAAACTGTTTTTT.

This chain joins TRBV6-5 and TRBJ2-2, with D unclear. V lost 2 bases and J lost 4, with 8 bases in between. CDR1 and CDR2 from the germline V gene are MNHEY and SVGAGI. The CDR3 is 14 amino acids. DNA of the CDR3: TGTGCCAGCAGTTACCCAGACTCCACCGGGGAGCTGTTTTTT. Translation gives CASSYPDSTGELFF.

This chain links TRBV7-3 with TRBJ2-5; a weak D match, TRBD1 (5 bases). Trimming cost V 4 bases and J 0 bases, with 6 bases left between them. Germline loops: CDR1 SGHTA, CDR2 FQGTGA. This CDR3 contains 13 residues. The CDR3 reads CASSWTNQETQYF. The CDR3 bases are TGTGCCAGCAGCTGGACAAACCAAGAGACCCAGTACTTC.